Below are 11 T cell receptor beta chains sequenced from a single sample in a study of T cell responses to AZD1222 COVID-19 vaccine. Clones were sequenced by immunoSEQ multiplex PCR, and TCRdb holds only the in-frame ones, with some missing. The sample consists of tens of thousands of clones, 75% to 90% of them appearing once. The sample here was peripheral blood, taken 28 days after the second AZD1222 dose. The origin of the receptors is an adult who received the AZD1222 COVID-19 vaccine.

CDR3 DNA: TGTGCCAGCAGAGGGACTAGCGGCTACAATGAGCAGTTCTTC. Translated: CASRGTSGYNEQFF. The V call is TRBV2, the J call TRBJ2-1; TRBD2 agrees at 11 bases. There are 14 residues in the CDR3. Germline V gene data show CDR1 as SNHLY and CDR2 as FYNNEI. V lost 6 bases and J lost 3; bases outside the gene matches: 1.

The J gene is TRBJ1-6, the V gene TRBV14, with D maybe TRBD1 (6 bases). This CDR3 region has 14 residues. V was clipped by 0 bases and J by 13 bases, with 13 bases between them. Germline assignment: CDR1 SGHDN and CDR2 FVKESK. The CDR3 loop reads CASSQEITGSPLHF. Written as DNA, the CDR3 is TGTGCCAGCAGCCAAGAGATCACAGGGAGTCCCCTCCACTTT. The entire variable domain, with the rest obtained from reference TRBV14 and TRBJ1-6, is as follows: EAGVTQFPSHSVIEKGQTVTLRCDPISGHDNLYWYRRVMGKEIKFLLHFVKESKQDESGMPNNRFLAERTGGTYSTLKVQPAELEDSGVYFCASSQEITGSPLHFGNGTRLTVT.

The gene calls are TRBV28 and TRBJ2-3, with D perhaps TRBD1 or TRBD2 (5 bases each). The CDR3 totals 12 residues. CDR1 and CDR2 (germline): MDHEN, SYDVKM. The DNA for the CDR3 is TGTGACGACAGAGACTACACAGATACGCAGTATTTT. Its translation is CDDRDYTDTQYF.

The chain couples TRBV6-5 to TRBJ2-4; possibly TRBD1 or TRBD2 for D (5 bases each). The CDR3 is 14 amino acids. Germline-derived CDR1 and CDR2 are MNHEY and SVGAGI. V lost 6 bases to trimming and J lost 6 bases, with 15 bases between them. CDR3 sequence: CASRRTGTANIQYF. The CDR3, as DNA: TGTGCCAGCAGGAGAACCGGGACGGCAAACATTCAGTACTTC.

This clone appeared a single time. The chain is built from TRBV14 and TRBJ2-3; no reliable D call. V was trimmed by 4 bases and J by 5 bases, leaving 13 bases between them. Germline assignment: CDR1 SGHDN and CDR2 FVKESK. The CDR3 contains 14 residues. CDR3 sequence reads: CASSPVALKDTQYF. The CDR3 nucleotides read TGTGCCAGCAGCCCAGTCGCGCTGAAAGATACGCAGTATTTT.

This chain joins TRBV7-9 and TRBJ2-3, with a weak D call TRBD1 (5 bases). This CDR3 is 14 amino acids long. The germline gives CDR1 SEHNR, CDR2 FQNEAQ (reference sequence). Trimming shortened V by 5 bases and J by 6 bases, and 15 bases separated the two germline ends. This chain's CDR3 is CASSPTQGVDTQYF. CDR3 in DNA: TGTGCCAGCAGCCCCACCCAGGGTGTTGATACGCAGTATTTT.

The chain is built from TRBV4-2 and TRBJ2-1; 11 nucleotides agree with TRBD2. The V segment lost 1 base and the J segment 0 bases; nucleotides outside the gene matches: 11. Germline lookup yields CDR1 LGHNA and CDR2 YNFKEQ. The CDR3 runs 20 residues. The DNA of the CDR3 is TGTGCCAGCAGCCAAGTTTGGTCTAGCGGGGGGTCCAGCTCCTACAATGAGCAGTTCTTC. Encoded protein: CASSQVWSSGGSSSYNEQFF.

This chain joins TRBV2 and TRBJ1-5; D remains unclear. V lost 6 bases, J lost 2 bases, and 11 bases lay in between. Germline loops: CDR1 SNHLY, CDR2 FYNNEI. This CDR3 contains 14 residues. CDR3 in DNA: TGTGCCAGCAGGGTCGGGGTCGGCAATCAGCCCCAGCATTTT. As protein: CASRVGVGNQPQHF.

V is TRBV27 and J is TRBJ2-6; D remains unclear. Germline CDR1 reads MNHEY; CDR2 reads SMNVEV (reference sequence). Trimming left V 6 bases short and J 0 bases short, with 3 bases between. The CDR3 runs to 13 residues. CDR3 coding DNA: TGTGCCAGCAGGACCTCTGGGGCCAACGTCCTGACTTTC. It is translated as CASRTSGANVLTF.

The V call is TRBV6-6, the J call TRBJ1-1; D possibly corresponds to TRBD1 (5 bases). Looked up from germline, CDR1 is MNHNY and CDR2 is SVGAGI (reference sequence). Trimming shortened V by 11 bases and J by 7 bases, and 14 bases separated the two germline ends. The CDR3 contains 11 residues. CDR3 in DNA: TGTGCCGGGGAGGACCAGGGTGAAGCTTTCTTT. It translates to CAGEDQGEAFF.

The chain couples TRBV7-9 to TRBJ2-1; 7 bases match TRBD2. CDR1 and CDR2 (germline): SEHNR, FQNEAQ (reference sequence). The CDR3 runs 14 residues. After removal of 2 bases from V and 8 bases from J, the junction contained 6 bases not matched to a gene. The CDR3 DNA sequence: TGTGCCAGCAGCTTATCTCTAGCGGTTGATGAGCAGTTCTTC. As protein: CASSLSLAVDEQFF.